The T cell receptor (beta chain) described here comes from a study of blood T cell repertoires in COVID-19. Only in-frame clones appear in the TCRdb table, and some are missing; sequencing was by immunoSEQ multiplex PCR. The sample carries some 140,000 clones, just under 85% recorded once. The V gene end was trimmed by 2 bases and the J gene end by 1 base; junction bases not matched to a gene: 5. CDR1 GTSNPN and CDR2 SVGIG come from the germline V gene (reference sequence). The CDR3 contains 14 residues. The sample taken for sequencing was peripheral blood. This sequence originates from a woman aged 55-75 years with acute or convalescent COVID-19. The chain links TRBV30 to TRBJ2-7; 7 bases are a match to TRBD1. The CDR3 reads CAWSRDSRSYEQYV. The CDR3, as DNA: TGTGCCTGGAGTCGGGACAGCAGATCCTACGAGCAGTACGTC.